Reported below is one TCR beta chain. These data belong to a study of regulatory T cells in long-lasting Graves disease. Building of the TCR beta libraries involved iRepertoire HTBI primers and Arm-PCR of CDR3 regions. One entry per CDR3 protein, called by TCRdb with MiXCR from the multiplex PCR reads. The data contain under 500,000 distinct CDR3 sequences, more than 20% of them singletons. Noted time point: persistent/refractory GD, antithyroid drugs over 5 years with positive TRAb. The TCR library was made from RNA that had been extracted from PBMCs in TRIzol. The CDR3 is 17 amino acids. Germline assignment: CDR1 PRHDT and CDR2 FYEKMQ (reference sequence). Germline trimming cut 5 bases from V and 5 bases from J; bases unmatched to any gene: 16.

This clonotype originated in a female donor with Graves disease. The chain couples TRBV13 to TRBJ1-2; 8 nucleotides match TRBD1. This material consisted of peripheral blood mononuclear cells (PBMCs), taken when the disease was refractory, from a patient treated with antithyroid drugs. The CDR3 here is CASSLNIGQGSGYGYTF. The CDR3 nucleotides are TGTGCCAGCAGCCTAAACATTGGACAGGGAAGTGGATATGGCTACACCTTC. The full variable domain, rest sourced from reference TRBV13 and TRBJ1-2, is AAGVIQSPRHLIKEKRETATLKCYPIPRHDTVYWYQQGPGQDPQFLISFYEKMQSDKGSIPDRFSAQQFSDYHSELNMSSLELGDSALYFCASSLNIGQGSGYGYTFGSGTRLTVV.